These 30 T cell receptor beta chains were sequenced from one sample in a study of breast tumors, draining lymph nodes, adjacent tissues. The lymph nodes were axillary draining lymph nodes from breast cancer patients. TCRdb redid the calling of the multiplex PCR reads with MiXCR, one entry per CDR3 protein. Of approximately 180,000 distinct CDR3 sequences in the sample, 30% to 40% were seen once. The sequenced sample consisted of axillary lymph node tissue. Source of these receptors: a female donor with breast cancer. Some clones in this sample may be carry-over from other donors' samples.

This clonotype was seen ten or more times. The chain has TRBV6-5 and TRBJ2-2; 8 bases agree with TRBD2. V was clipped by 2 bases and J by 6 bases; unmatched bases: 26. From germline, CDR1 is MNHEY and CDR2 SVGAGI. This CDR3 has 22 residues. The CDR3 bases are TGTGCCAGCAGTTACCGCCTGACTTTACGTCCAGCGGGAGAGAAGGGCGCCGGGGAGCTGTTTTTT. Translating it yields CASSYRLTLRPAGEKGAGELFF.

This clonotype occurred a few times. This may stem from a read error, because a much larger clone lies one nucleotide away. The chain has TRBV20-1 and TRBJ2-1; TRBD2 is a possible D gene (7 bases). The V gene's germline CDR1 is DFQATT and CDR2 SNEGSKA (reference sequence). The length of the CDR3 is 13 residues. The CDR3 DNA follows: TGCAGTGCTACGGGGGGCGCGGAGAATGCGCAGTTCTTC. Residues: CSATGGAENAQFF.

Ten or more counts support this clonotype. This chain joins TRBV6-5 and TRBJ1-3; tentative D call: TRBD1 (5 bases). The CDR3 loop spans 14 amino acids. The ends were cut back, 4 bases at V and 4 bases at J, with 11 bases in the middle. Germline lookup yields CDR1 MNHEY and CDR2 SVGAGI. The CDR3 here is CASSSGLYGNTIYF. CDR3 in DNA: TGTGCCAGCAGTTCGGGACTCTACGGAAACACCATATATTTT.

This rearrangement joins TRBV29-1 to TRBJ2-3; tentatively, D is TRBD1 or TRBD2 (5 bases each). Per the germline V gene, CDR1 is SQVTM and CDR2 is ANQGSEA. The CDR3 is 13 residues long. The ends were cut back, 8 bases at V and 3 bases at J, with 15 bases in the middle. This CDR3 reads CSLGDWGTDTQYF. CDR3 nucleotide sequence: TGCAGCTTGGGAGATTGGGGGACAGATACGCAGTATTTT.

This clonotype came up many times. V is TRBV19 and J is TRBJ2-7, with TRBD2 matching 12 bases. Germline V lookup: CDR1 LNHDA, CDR2 SQIVND (reference sequence). Trimming cost V 10 bases and J 6 bases; bases outside gene matches: 7. The CDR3 runs 13 residues. CDR3 protein: CATKGLAGPEQYF. The CDR3 DNA follows: TGTGCCACCAAGGGACTAGCGGGCCCCGAGCAGTACTTC. Drawing the rest from reference TRBV19 and TRBJ2-7, the complete variable domain is DGGITQSPKYLFRKEGQNVTLSCEQNLNHDAMYWYRQDPGQGLRLIYYSQIVNDFQKGDIAEGYSVSREKKESFPLTVTSAQKNPTAFYLCATKGLAGPEQYFGPGTRLTVT.

This clonotype was found many times. The gene calls are TRBV27 and TRBJ2-1; the D call may be TRBD1 or TRBD2 (5 bases each). Trimming removed 6 bases from V and 9 bases from J, with 18 bases in between. Germline V gives CDR1 MNHEY, CDR2 SMNVEV (reference sequence). CDR3 length: 14 residues. The DNA for the CDR3 is TGTGCCAGCAGGGGGGTAAACGTGGGGCGTGAGCAGTTCTTC. As protein: CASRGVNVGREQFF.

This clonotype turned up a few times. This could be a read error, since a much larger clone is one nucleotide away. The chain employs TRBV6-4 and TRBJ1-4; no definite D call. Trimming took off 5 bases at V and 4 bases at J, with 17 bases between the two ends. The length of the CDR3 is 16 residues. CDR1 is MRHNA, CDR2 SNTAGT, per germline. Here the CDR3 reads CASSQPFAGVNEKLFF. In nucleotides, the CDR3 is TGTGCCAGCAGTCAGCCTTTTGCTGGGGTTAATGAAAAACTGTTTTTT.

In its sample, this clonotype was seen many times. V and J are TRBV7-9 and TRBJ2-5; 9 bases match TRBD1. Germline V gene sequence: CDR1 SEHNR, CDR2 FQNEAQ (reference sequence). V trimming: 2 bases; J trimming: 9 bases; junction bases outside the gene matches: 16. The CDR3 sequence is 17 residues long. CDR3 nucleotide sequence: TGTGCCAGCAGCTTAATGGACAGGGGACCCCCTGGGGAGCCCCAGTACTTC. Translated: CASSLMDRGPPGEPQYF.

This clonotype was observed a few times. This may be a read error, as it is one base from a much larger clone. This sequence joins TRBV12-3 or TRBV12-4 and TRBJ2-7; 7 bases agree with TRBD2. This CDR3 region has 14 residues. Trimming cost V 8 bases and J 5 bases; bases outside gene matches: 12. The DNA of the CDR3 is TGTGCCAGCGGCAGCAGGGAGGGGAAGGACGAGCAGTACTTC. It is translated as CASGSREGKDEQYF.

Remarks on this clonotype: It may be a read error: a sequence one base away is much more abundant. This chain uses TRBV12-3 or TRBV12-4 with TRBJ1-4; D is undetermined. This CDR3 contains 14 residues. The CDR3 loop reads CASTPDATNGKLFF. CDR3 nucleotide sequence: TGTGCCAGCACCCCGGATGCAACTAATGGAAAACTGTTTTTT.

The DNA of the CDR3 is TGTGCCATCAAAGACAGTTACTCGAAGGGGACTCAAGCTAGGGATGAAAAACTGTTTTTT. Amino acids: CAIKDSYSKGTQARDEKLFF. The V and J genes are TRBV10-3 and TRBJ1-4; a possible D gene is TRBD1 (5 bases). The length of the CDR3 is 20 residues. V was shortened by 7 bases and J by 6 bases, with 33 bases between the two germline ends. Per the germline V gene, CDR1 is ENHRY and CDR2 is SYGVKD.

This clonotype was seen a few times. This may come from a read error, since a much larger clone is one base off. V usage is TRBV9 and J usage is TRBJ2-1; D gene ambiguous. The CDR3 extends over 15 amino acids. The germline gives CDR1 SGDLS, CDR2 YYNGEE. CDR3 in DNA: TGTGCCAGCAGCGAAAGCCCCACTTCCTACAATGAGCCGTTCTTC. This codes for CASSESPTSYNEPFF.

V and J are TRBV7-9 and TRBJ1-5, with a weak D call TRBD1 (6 bases). The ends were cut back, 5 bases at V and 5 bases at J, with 16 bases in the middle. This CDR3 spans 15 amino acids. Germline assignment: CDR1 SEHNR and CDR2 FQNEAQ (reference sequence). In DNA form, the CDR3 reads TGTGCCAGCAGCCTAGGACAGAGTAGGTATCAGCCCCAGCATTTT. Amino acids: CASSLGQSRYQPQHF.

At least ten counts were recorded for this clonotype. The genes are TRBV7-9 and TRBJ1-3, with D possibly being TRBD1 (5 bases). Germline assignment: CDR1 SEHNR and CDR2 FQNEAQ (reference sequence). This CDR3 spans 14 amino acids. V was pared by 6 bases and J by 4 bases, with 13 bases between. This CDR3 is CASRHGAGGNTIYF. CDR3 sequence (DNA): TGTGCCAGCAGACACGGGGCGGGGGGAAACACCATATATTTT.

This clonotype showed up just once. This sequence joins TRBV2 and TRBJ1-5, with D hard to call. The germline V gene has CDR1 SNHLY and CDR2 FYNNEI. The CDR3 length is 15 residues. V was shortened by 9 bases and J by 1 base, with 16 bases between the two germline ends. DNA for the CDR3: TGTGCCAGAAGCAGAGATATACAGAGCAATCAGCCCCAGCATTTT. Translation: CARSRDIQSNQPQHF.

The table lists this clonotype with many counts. The rearrangement joins TRBV4-1 to TRBJ2-3, with 9 bases aligning to TRBD2. The germline V gene encodes CDR1 MGHRA and CDR2 YSYEKL. CDR3 length: 16 amino acids. V dropped 4 bases and J dropped 0; count of bases not matched to a gene: 5. The CDR3 loop is CASSRSGGSSTDTQYF. The CDR3 DNA follows: TGCGCCAGCAGCCGCAGCGGGGGGTCCAGCACAGATACGCAGTATTTT.

The rearrangement uses TRBV5-4 and TRBJ2-1, with D possibly TRBD1 on 5 matching bases. CDR1 and CDR2 from the germline V gene are SGHNT and YYREEE (reference sequence). Trimming removed 7 bases from V and 6 bases from J, with 17 bases in between. CDR3 length equals 14 residues. The DNA of the CDR3 is TGTGCCAGCGAATTAATTGCAGACAGCAATGAGCAGTTCTTC. It specifies CASELIADSNEQFF.

This clonotype was picked up a small number of times. Sequence at one end of the junction differs from germline and may be a read error. V gene TRBV27 combines with J gene TRBJ2-7, with D uncertain. The CDR3 spans 11 residues. Germline loops: CDR1 MNHEY, CDR2 SMNVEV (reference sequence). CDR3 sequence reads: CAIEGTYGQYF. The CDR3 region has the DNA TGTGCCATCGAAGGTACCTACGGGCAGTACTTC.

The rearrangement uses TRBV19 and TRBJ1-1; no clear D. The ends were cut back, 6 bases at V and 3 bases at J, with 5 bases in the middle. The CDR3 sequence is 11 residues long. Germline lookup yields CDR1 LNHDA and CDR2 SQIVND (reference sequence). CDR3 residues: CASSGYTEAFF. In DNA, the CDR3 is TGTGCCAGTAGCGGCTACACTGAAGCTTTCTTT.

This clonotype has at least ten counts. This may come from a read error, since a much larger clone is one base off. The genes are TRBV7-3 and TRBJ2-6; TRBD1 is a possible D gene (5 bases). The germline CDR1 and CDR2 sequences are SGHTA and FQGTGA. This CDR3 spans 15 amino acids. The DNA of the CDR3 is TGTGCCAGCAGCCGAGAAATCTCTGGGGCCAACGTCCTGCCTTTC. Protein: CASSREISGANVLPF. Full variable domain (remainder filled in from reference TRBV7-3 and TRBJ2-6): GAGVSQTPSNKVTEKGKYVELRCDPISGHTALYWYRQSLGQGPEFLIYFQGTGAADDSGLPNDRFFAVRPEGSVSTLKIQRTERGDSAVYLCASSREISGANVLPFGAGSRLTVL.

The sample holds many counts of this clonotype. The CDR3 sequence is CASIRDRGRVLYGYTF. The CDR3 DNA is TGTGCCAGCATTAGAGACAGGGGGCGGGTACTATATGGCTACACCTTC. This chain joins TRBV2 and TRBJ1-2; 10 bases map to TRBD1. V lost 7 bases to trimming and J lost 5 bases; unmatched junction nucleotides: 13. CDR1 is SNHLY, CDR2 FYNNEI, per germline. There are 16 residues in the CDR3.

The genes are TRBV5-6 and TRBJ2-5; 7 nucleotides match TRBD1. This CDR3 has 14 residues. Germline lookup yields CDR1 SGHDT and CDR2 YYEEEE. V lost 4 bases to trimming and J lost 5 bases; unmatched junction nucleotides: 8. For the CDR3, the DNA is TGTGCCAGCAGCAGACAGGGATGGGGCGAGACCCAGTACTTC. The encoded protein is CASSRQGWGETQYF. Full variable domain (remainder filled in from reference TRBV5-6 and TRBJ2-5): DAGVTQSPTHLIKTRGQQVTLRCSPKSGHDTVSWYQQALGQGPQFIFQYYEEEERQRGNFPDRFSGHQFPNYSSELNVNALLLGDSALYLCASSRQGWGETQYFGPGTRLLVL.

V is TRBV20-1 and J is TRBJ2-3; 15 bases map to TRBD2. Germline V gene lookup returns CDR1 DFQATT and CDR2 SNEGSKA (reference sequence). This CDR3 region has 17 residues. With 3 bases clipped from V and 0 bases from J, the junction kept 4 bases outside the gene matches. Written as DNA, the CDR3 is TGCAGTGCTAGCGGGACTAGCGGGAGGTCGAGCACAGATACGCAGTATTTT. Residues: CSASGTSGRSSTDTQYF.

This clonotype was seen more than once but under ten times. Just one base apart from a much larger clone, this may be a read error. This chain joins TRBV5-1 and TRBJ2-7, with 8 bases identical to TRBD1. Germline values: CDR1 SGHRS, CDR2 YFSETQ. This CDR3 is 13 amino acids long. CDR3 sequence (DNA): TGCGCCAGCAGCTGGACAGGGTCCTACGACCAGTACTTC. Translated, it gives CASSWTGSYDQYF.

This clonotype was detected ten times or more. The V gene is TRBV5-5, the J gene TRBJ2-7, with TRBD2 as a possible D gene (6 bases). The CDR3 extends over 12 amino acids. The V gene lost 2 bases and the J gene lost 6 bases, with 9 bases spanning the gap. Germline loops: CDR1 SGHKS, CDR2 YYEKEE (reference sequence). The CDR3 DNA follows: TGTGCCAGCAGCTTACTAGCTACCGAGCAGTACTTC. It is translated as CASSLLATEQYF.

This clonotype has at least ten counts. The V call is TRBV6-1, the J call TRBJ2-1; TRBD2 is a possible D gene (7 bases). Germline V gene lookup returns CDR1 MNHNS and CDR2 SASEGT. V lost 7 bases, J lost 0 bases, and 13 bases lay in between. The CDR3 length is 15 residues. The CDR3: CASIEGGSSYNEQFF. CDR3 nucleotide sequence: TGTGCCAGCATTGAGGGGGGGAGCTCCTACAATGAGCAGTTCTTC.

To note about this clonotype: A clone one base away is much larger, so this may be a read error. This CDR3 fails to terminate in the conserved phenylalanine or tryptophan, so it likely reflects a read error. The DNA is omitted, as the CDR3 cannot be located on it reliably, and the CDR3 follows TCRdb's listing. CDR3: CSGTAGYGCTL. This rearrangement joins TRBV20-1 to TRBJ1-2; the tabulated D call, TRBD1, remains unverified against the DNA. The CDR3 contains 11 residues when both ends are counted. The germline V gene encodes CDR1 DFQATT and CDR2 SNEGSKA (reference sequence).

For this clonotype: A single base separates this from a much larger clone, so it may be a read error. The V call is TRBV6-1, the J call TRBJ2-6; 9 bases line up with TRBD1. CDR3 length: 16 amino acids. Germline V lookup: CDR1 MNHNS, CDR2 SASEGT. The CDR3 bases are TGTGCCAGCCGGGACAGGGCATCCTCTGGGACCAACGTCCTGACTTTC. Its translation is CASRDRASSGTNVLTF.

In this sample, this clonotype turned up many times. The gene calls are TRBV7-2 and TRBJ1-3, with TRBD1 identical over 7 bases. V trimming: 6 bases; J trimming: 5 bases; junction bases outside the gene matches: 7. Germline assignment: CDR1 SGHTA and CDR2 FQGNSA. The CDR3 runs 14 residues. CDR3 sequence reads: CASRPTGLRNTIYF. The CDR3 DNA sequence: TGTGCCAGCAGACCGACAGGGTTGAGAAACACCATATATTTT.

The chain has TRBV7-9 and TRBJ1-4; D call uncertain. Trimming pared 7 bases from V and 5 bases from J, leaving 23 bases between. This CDR3 has 17 residues. Germline V gene sequence: CDR1 SEHNR, CDR2 FQNEAQ (reference sequence). The DNA of the CDR3 is TGTGCCAGCACCCCGAGGGTAGCGGACCGGACGAATGAAAAACTGTTTTTT. It translates to CASTPRVADRTNEKLFF.